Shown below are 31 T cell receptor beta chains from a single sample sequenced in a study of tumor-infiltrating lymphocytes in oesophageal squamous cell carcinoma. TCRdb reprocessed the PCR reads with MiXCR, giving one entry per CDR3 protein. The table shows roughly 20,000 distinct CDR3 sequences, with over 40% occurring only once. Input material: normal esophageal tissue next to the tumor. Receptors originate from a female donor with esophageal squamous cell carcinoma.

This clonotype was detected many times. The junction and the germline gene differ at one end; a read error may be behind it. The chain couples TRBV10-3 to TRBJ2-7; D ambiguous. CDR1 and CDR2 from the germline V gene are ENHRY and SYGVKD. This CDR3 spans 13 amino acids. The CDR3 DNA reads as TGTGCCATCAGTGAGTCTCCTTATTCACCCCTCCACTTC. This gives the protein CAISESPYSPLHF.

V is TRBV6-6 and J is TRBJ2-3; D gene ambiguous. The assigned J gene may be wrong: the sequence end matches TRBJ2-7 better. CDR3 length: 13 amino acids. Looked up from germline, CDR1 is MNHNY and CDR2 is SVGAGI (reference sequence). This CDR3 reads CASSRAKANEQYF. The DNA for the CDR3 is TGTGCCAGCAGTCGAGCTAAGGCCAACGAGCAGTACTTC.

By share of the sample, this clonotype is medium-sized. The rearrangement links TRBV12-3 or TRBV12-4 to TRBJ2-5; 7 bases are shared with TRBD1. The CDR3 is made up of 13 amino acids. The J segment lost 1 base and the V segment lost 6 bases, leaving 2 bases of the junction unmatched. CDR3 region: CASRRTGQETQYF. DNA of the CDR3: TGTGCCAGCAGACGGACAGGCCAAGAGACCCAGTACTTC.

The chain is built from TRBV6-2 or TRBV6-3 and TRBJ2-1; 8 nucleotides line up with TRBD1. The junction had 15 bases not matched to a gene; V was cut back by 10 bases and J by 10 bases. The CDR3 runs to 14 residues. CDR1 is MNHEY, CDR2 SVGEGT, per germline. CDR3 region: CANRRGQGTYEQFF. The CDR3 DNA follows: TGTGCCAACAGGAGAGGACAGGGAACCTACGAGCAGTTCTTC.

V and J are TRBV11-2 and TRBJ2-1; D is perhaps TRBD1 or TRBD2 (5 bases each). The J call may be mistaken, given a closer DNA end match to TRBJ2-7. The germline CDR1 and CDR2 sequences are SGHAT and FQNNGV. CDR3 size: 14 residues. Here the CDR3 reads CASSTGPRSYEQYF. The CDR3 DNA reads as TGTGCCAGCAGCACGGGACCCCGCTCCTACGAGCAGTACTTC.

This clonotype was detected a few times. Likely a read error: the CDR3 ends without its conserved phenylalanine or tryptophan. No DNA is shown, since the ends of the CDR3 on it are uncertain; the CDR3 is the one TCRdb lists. The CDR3 loop is CASSLGPTVRNSPLHFGN. The chain joins TRBV7-2 to TRBJ2-1; TRBD2, the table's D call, was not compared with the DNA. Per germline, CDR1 SGHTA and CDR2 FQGNSA. A total of 18 residues make up the CDR3, ends included.

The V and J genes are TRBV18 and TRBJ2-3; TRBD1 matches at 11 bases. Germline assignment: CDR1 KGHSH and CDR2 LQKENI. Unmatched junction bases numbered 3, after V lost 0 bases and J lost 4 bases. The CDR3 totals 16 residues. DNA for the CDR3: TGTGCCAGCTCACCACCCCAGGGACAGGGGGCAGATACGCAGTATTTT. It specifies CASSPPQGQGADTQYF.

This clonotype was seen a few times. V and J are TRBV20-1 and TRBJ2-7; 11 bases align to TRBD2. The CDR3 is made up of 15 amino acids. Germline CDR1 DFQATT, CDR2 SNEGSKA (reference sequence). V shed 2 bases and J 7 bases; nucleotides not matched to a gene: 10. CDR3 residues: CSARLAGGGRGEQYF. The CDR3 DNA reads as TGCAGTGCTAGACTAGCGGGAGGCGGGAGGGGGGAGCAGTACTTC.

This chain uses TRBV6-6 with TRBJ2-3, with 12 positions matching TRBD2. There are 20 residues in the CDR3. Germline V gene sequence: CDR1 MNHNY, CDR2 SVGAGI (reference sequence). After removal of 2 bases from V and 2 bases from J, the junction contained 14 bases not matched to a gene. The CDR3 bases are TGTGCCAGCAGTTACGGTCAGAAGACTAGCGGGAGAATAGACACAGATACGCAGTATTTT. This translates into CASSYGQKTSGRIDTDTQYF.

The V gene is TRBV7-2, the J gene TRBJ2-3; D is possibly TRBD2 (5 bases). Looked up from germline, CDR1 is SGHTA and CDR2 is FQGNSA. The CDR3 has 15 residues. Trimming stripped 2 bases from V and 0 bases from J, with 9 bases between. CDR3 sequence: CASSLSGSSTDTQYF. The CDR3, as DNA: TGTGCCAGCAGCTTAAGTGGGAGTAGCACAGATACGCAGTATTTT.

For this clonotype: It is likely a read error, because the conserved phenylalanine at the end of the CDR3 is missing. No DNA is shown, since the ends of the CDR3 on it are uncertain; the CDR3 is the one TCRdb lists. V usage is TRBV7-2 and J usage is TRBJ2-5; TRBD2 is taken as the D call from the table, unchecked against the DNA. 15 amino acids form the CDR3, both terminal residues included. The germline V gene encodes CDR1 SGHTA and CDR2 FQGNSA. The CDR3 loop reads CASSTGPDSPLHFGN.

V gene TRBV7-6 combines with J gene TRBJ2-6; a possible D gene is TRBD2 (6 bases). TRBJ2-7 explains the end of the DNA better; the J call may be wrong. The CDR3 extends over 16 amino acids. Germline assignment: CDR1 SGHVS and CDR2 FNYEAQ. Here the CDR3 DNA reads TGTGCCAGCAGCTTAGTGGGATCCGGGAAGGGAGGCGAGCAGTACTTC. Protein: CASSLVGSGKGGEQYF.

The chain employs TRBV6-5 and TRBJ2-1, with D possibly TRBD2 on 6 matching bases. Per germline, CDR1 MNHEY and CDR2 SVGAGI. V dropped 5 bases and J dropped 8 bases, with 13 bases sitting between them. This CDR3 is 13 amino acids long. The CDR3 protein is CASSEGPGDEQFF. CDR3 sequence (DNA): TGTGCCAGCAGTGAAGGACCGGGAGATGAGCAGTTCTTC.

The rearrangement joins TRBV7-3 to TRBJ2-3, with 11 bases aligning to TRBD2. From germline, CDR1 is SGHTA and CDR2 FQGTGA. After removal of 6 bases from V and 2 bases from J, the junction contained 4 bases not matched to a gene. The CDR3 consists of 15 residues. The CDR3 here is CASRNSGRDTDTQYF. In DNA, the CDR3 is TGTGCCAGCAGGAATAGCGGGAGGGACACAGATACGCAGTATTTT.

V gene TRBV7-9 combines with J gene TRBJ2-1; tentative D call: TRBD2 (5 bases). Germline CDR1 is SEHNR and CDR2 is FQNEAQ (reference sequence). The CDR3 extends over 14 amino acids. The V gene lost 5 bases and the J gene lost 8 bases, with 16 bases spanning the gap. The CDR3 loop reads CASSAPRGGHEQFF. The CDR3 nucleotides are TGTGCCAGCAGCGCCCCTCGGGGTGGCCATGAGCAGTTCTTC.

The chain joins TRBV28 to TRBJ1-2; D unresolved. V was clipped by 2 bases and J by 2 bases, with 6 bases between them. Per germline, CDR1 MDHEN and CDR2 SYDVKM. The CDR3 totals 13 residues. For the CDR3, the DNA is TGTGCCAGCAGTTTAGATCTAAACTATGGCTACACCTTC. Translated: CASSLDLNYGYTF.

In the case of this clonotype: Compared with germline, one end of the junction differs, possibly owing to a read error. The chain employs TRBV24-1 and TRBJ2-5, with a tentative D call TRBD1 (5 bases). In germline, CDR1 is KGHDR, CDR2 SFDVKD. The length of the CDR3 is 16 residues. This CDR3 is CATSDLDPRGYNEQFF. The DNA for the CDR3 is TGTGCCACCAGTGATTTAGACCCAAGGGGATACAATGAGCAGTTCTTT.

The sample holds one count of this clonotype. DNA for the CDR3: TGTGCCAGCAGCTTAGGTTACGGAGCCTACGAGCAGTACTTC. Translation: CASSLGYGAYEQYF. The chain carries TRBV7-6 and TRBJ2-1; D unclear. The DNA end lines up better with TRBJ2-7; the J call may be wrong. This CDR3 has 14 residues. Germline lookup yields CDR1 SGHVS and CDR2 FNYEAQ.

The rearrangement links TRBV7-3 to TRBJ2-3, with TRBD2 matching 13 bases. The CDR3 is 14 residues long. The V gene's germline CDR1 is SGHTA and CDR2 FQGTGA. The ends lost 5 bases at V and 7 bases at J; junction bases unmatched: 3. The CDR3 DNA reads TGTGCCAGCAGCGAACTAGCGGGGGGGCATACGCAGTATTTT. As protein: CASSELAGGHTQYF.

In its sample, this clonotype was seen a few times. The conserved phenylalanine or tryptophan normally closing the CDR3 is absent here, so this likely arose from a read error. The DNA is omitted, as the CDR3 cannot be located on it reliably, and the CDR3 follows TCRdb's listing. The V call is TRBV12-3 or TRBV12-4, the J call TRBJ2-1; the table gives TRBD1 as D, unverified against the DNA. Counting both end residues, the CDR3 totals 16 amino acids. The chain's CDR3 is CASSPGFTNYGYTFGS.

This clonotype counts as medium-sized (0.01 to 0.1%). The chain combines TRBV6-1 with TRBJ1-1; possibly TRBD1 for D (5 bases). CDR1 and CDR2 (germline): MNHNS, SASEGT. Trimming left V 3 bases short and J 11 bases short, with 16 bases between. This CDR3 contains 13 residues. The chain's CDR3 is CASSESGLKGAFF. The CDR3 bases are TGTGCCAGCAGTGAGTCCGGGCTCAAGGGGGCTTTCTTT.

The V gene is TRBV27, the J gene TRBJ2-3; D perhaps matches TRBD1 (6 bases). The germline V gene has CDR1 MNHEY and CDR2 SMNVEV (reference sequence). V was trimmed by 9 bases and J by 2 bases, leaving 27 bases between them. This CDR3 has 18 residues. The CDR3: CASLPTLLQGPTTDTQYF. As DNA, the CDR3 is TGTGCCAGTCTACCCACATTATTACAGGGCCCCACCACAGATACGCAGTATTTT.

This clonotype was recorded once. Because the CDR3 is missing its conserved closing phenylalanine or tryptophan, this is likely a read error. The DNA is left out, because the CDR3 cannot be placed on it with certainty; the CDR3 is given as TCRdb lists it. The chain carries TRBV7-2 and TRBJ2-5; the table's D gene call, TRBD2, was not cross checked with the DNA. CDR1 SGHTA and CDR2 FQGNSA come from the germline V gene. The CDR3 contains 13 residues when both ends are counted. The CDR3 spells CASSLQVAAFFGN.

DNA for the CDR3: TGTGCCAGCAGTTACTCGGGCAGAGGCAATGAGCAGTTCTTC. Translating it yields CASSYSGRGNEQFF. The chain joins TRBV6-6 to TRBJ2-1, with no clear D. The CDR3 length is 14 residues. The germline V gene has CDR1 MNHNY and CDR2 SVGAGI (reference sequence). V lost 0 bases and J 6 bases, leaving 9 bases between the germline ends.

The CDR3 spells CASSLIAGANVLTF. Written as DNA, the CDR3 is TGTGCCAGCAGCTTAATCGCTGGGGCCAACGTCCTGACTTTC. The genes are TRBV7-2 and TRBJ2-6; D is undetermined. The CDR3 has 14 residues. V was trimmed by 2 bases and J by 2 bases, leaving 4 bases between them. Germline V lookup: CDR1 SGHTA, CDR2 FQGNSA.

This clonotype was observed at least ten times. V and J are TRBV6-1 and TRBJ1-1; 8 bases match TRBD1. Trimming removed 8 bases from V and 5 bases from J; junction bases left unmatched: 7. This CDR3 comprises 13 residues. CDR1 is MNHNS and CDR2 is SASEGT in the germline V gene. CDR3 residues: CASGRQGATEAFF. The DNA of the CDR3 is TGTGCCAGCGGTCGGCAGGGGGCAACTGAAGCTTTCTTT.

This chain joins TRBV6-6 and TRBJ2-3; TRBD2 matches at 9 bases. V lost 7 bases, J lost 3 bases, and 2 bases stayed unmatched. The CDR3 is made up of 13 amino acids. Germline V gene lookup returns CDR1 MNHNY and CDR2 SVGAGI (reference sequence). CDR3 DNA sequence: TGTGCCAGCAACAGCGGGAGGACAGATACGCAGTATTTT. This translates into CASNSGRTDTQYF.

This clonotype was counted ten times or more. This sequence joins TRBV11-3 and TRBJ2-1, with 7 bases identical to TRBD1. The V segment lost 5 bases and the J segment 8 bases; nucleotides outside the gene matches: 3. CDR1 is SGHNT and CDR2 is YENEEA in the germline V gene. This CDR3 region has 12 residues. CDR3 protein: CASSQGVDEQFF. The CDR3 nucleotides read TGTGCCAGCAGCCAGGGGGTGGATGAGCAGTTCTTC.

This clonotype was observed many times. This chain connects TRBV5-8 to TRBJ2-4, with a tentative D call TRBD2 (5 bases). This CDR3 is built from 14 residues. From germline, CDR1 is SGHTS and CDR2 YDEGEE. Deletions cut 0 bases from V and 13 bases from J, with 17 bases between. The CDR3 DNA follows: TGTGCCAGCAGCTTGGCCGGGTCTTCGGGCGGGCAGTACTTC. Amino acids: CASSLAGSSGGQYF.

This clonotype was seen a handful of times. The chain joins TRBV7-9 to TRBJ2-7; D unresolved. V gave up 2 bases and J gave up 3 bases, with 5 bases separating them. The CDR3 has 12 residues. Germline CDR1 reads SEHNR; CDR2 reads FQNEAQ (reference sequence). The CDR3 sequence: CASSLLDYEQYF. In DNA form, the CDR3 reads TGTGCCAGCAGCTTACTCGACTACGAGCAGTACTTC.

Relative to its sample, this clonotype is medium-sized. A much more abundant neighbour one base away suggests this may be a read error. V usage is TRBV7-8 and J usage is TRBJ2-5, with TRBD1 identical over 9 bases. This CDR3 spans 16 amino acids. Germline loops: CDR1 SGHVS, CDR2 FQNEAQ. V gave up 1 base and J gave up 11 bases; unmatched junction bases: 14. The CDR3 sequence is CASSLGWGQGYNEQYF. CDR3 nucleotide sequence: TGTGCCAGCAGCTTAGGCTGGGGACAGGGATACAATGAGCAGTACTTC. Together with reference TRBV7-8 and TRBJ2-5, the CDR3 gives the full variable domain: GAGVSQSPRYKVAKRGQDVALRCDPISGHVSLFWYQQALGQGPEFLTYFQNEAQLDKSGLPSDRFFAERPEGSVSTLKIQRTQQEDSAVYLCASSLGWGQGYNEQYFGPGTRLLVL.